A single sample is the source of the 20 T cell receptor beta chains below, sequenced in a study of metastatic and nonmetastatic thyroid tumors. TCRdb re-analyzed the PCR reads using MiXCR. This table holds about 18,000 clones, more than 30% found once. No patient received treatment before thyroid surgery. Sequencing was performed on tumor tissue. The receptors shown here come from a male donor with papillary thyroid cancer or a benign thyroid nodule (not recorded which). Some clones in this sample may be carry-over from other donors' samples.

This clone was observed at least ten times. The rearrangement uses TRBV30 and TRBJ1-6; TRBD1 might be the D (6 bases). The CDR3 runs to 17 residues. V was shortened by 1 base and J by 10 bases, with 23 bases between the two germline ends. Germline values: CDR1 GTSNPN, CDR2 SVGIG (reference sequence). As DNA, the CDR3 is TGTGCCTGGAGTGCACCCCCGGGGGGGGGGGCAGGGTCACCCCTCCACTTT. It codes for CAWSAPPGGGAGSPLHF.

Points on this clone: As the CDR3 is not closed by the conserved phenylalanine or tryptophan, this likely results from a read error. Because the CDR3's place on the DNA is in doubt, the DNA is left out and the CDR3 is given as listed by TCRdb. V gene TRBV11-1 combines with J gene TRBJ1-2; the tabulated D call, TRBD1, remains unverified against the DNA. The CDR3 is 16 residues long, ends included. Germline V CDR1 and CDR2: SGHAT, FQDESV (reference sequence). The CDR3 is CASSLEGDRSNYGYTV.

This clone was recorded at least ten times. The chain is built from TRBV18 and TRBJ2-1; TRBD2 aligns across 12 bases. CDR3 length: 17 residues. V was clipped by 4 bases and J by 7 bases; unmatched bases: 11. Germline V gene sequence: CDR1 KGHSH, CDR2 LQKENI. The CDR3 coding sequence is TGTGCCAGCTCACTTCGGACTAGCGGGAACCTCCGTAATGAGCAGTTCTTC. Its protein is CASSLRTSGNLRNEQFF.

By share, this clone ranks as medium-sized. The V and J genes are TRBV28 and TRBJ2-7; 14 positions agree with TRBD2. Germline V gene lookup returns CDR1 MDHEN and CDR2 SYDVKM. Germline trimming cut 7 bases from V and 2 bases from J; bases unmatched to any gene: 10. The CDR3 runs to 17 residues. CDR3 nucleotides: TGTGCCAGCAAAAAGGGGACTAGCGGGAGAAAAGCCTACGAGCAGTACTTC. Residues: CASKKGTSGRKAYEQYF.

The genes are TRBV7-6 and TRBJ1-6; unclear D gene. Germline V gives CDR1 SGHVS, CDR2 FNYEAQ. There are 15 residues in the CDR3. Trimming removed 2 bases from V and 7 bases from J, with 12 bases in between. The CDR3 here is CASSLIGQRNSPLHF. The CDR3, as DNA: TGTGCCAGCAGCTTAATTGGCCAGAGGAATTCACCCCTCCACTTT.

By sample share, this clone is medium-sized. The rearrangement uses TRBV2 and TRBJ2-7; D is ambiguous. The germline V gene has CDR1 SNHLY and CDR2 FYNNEI. V was shortened by 6 bases and J by 4 bases, with 13 bases between the two germline ends. The CDR3 has 13 amino acids. As DNA, the CDR3 is TGTGCCAGCAGCTGGACCACTGTTTACGAGCAGTACTTC. The encoded protein is CASSWTTVYEQYF.

The rearrangement uses TRBV20-1 and TRBJ2-7; D unclear. The V end lost 1 base, the J end lost 3 bases, and 7 bases lay between the germline ends. The CDR3 runs 12 residues. Germline loops: CDR1 DFQATT, CDR2 SNEGSKA (reference sequence). The CDR3 is CSARGLGYEQYF. The CDR3 DNA sequence: TGCAGTGCTAGAGGGCTCGGCTACGAGCAGTACTTC.

This clone was picked up many times. CDR3 residues: CASSPNALREQFF. The CDR3 DNA is TGTGCCAGCAGCCCCAATGCGCTGAGGGAGCAGTTCTTC. The chain links TRBV11-2 to TRBJ2-1; D is unresolved. V was shortened by 5 bases and J by 10 bases, with 15 bases between the two germline ends. The CDR3 covers 13 residues. From germline, CDR1 is SGHAT and CDR2 FQNNGV.

Of note for this clone: Its ends do not fully match the called genes, so a read error is possible. CDR3 protein: CASGGACRDGYNQPQHF. CDR3 in DNA: TGCGCCAGCGGAGGGGCCTGCCGGGACGGGTACAATCAGCCCCAGCACTTT. This chain uses TRBV5-1 with TRBJ1-5, with D perhaps TRBD1 (5 bases). Germline CDR1 reads SGHRS; CDR2 reads YFSETQ. This CDR3 is built from 17 residues.

The chain employs TRBV9 and TRBJ2-1; tentatively, D is TRBD1 or TRBD2 (5 bases each). V lost 3 bases and J 4 bases, leaving 26 bases between the germline ends. From germline, CDR1 is SGDLS and CDR2 YYNGEE. The CDR3 is 19 residues long. CDR3 sequence: CASSAVALGHGVDYNEQFF. The CDR3 DNA reads as TGTGCCAGCAGCGCGGTGGCCCTGGGGCACGGGGTGGATTACAATGAGCAGTTCTTC.

This clone was seen repeatedly, ten times or more. Since a much larger clone is just one base distant, this may be a read error. The sample contains more than one DNA sequence encoding this CDR3. The gene calls are TRBV6-1 and TRBJ2-2; 10 bases agree with TRBD2. This CDR3 is 15 amino acids long. Germline V lookup: CDR1 MNHNS, CDR2 SASEGT. In DNA, the CDR3 is TGTGCCAGCAGCTCAACTAGCGGGAACACCGGGGGGCTGTTTTTT. This gives the protein CASSSTSGNTGGLFF.

In its sample, this clone ranks as medium-sized. The genes are TRBV12-3 or TRBV12-4 and TRBJ2-7; TRBD1 might be the D (6 bases). CDR3 length: 12 residues. V shed 3 bases and J shed 6 bases, with 9 bases lying between them. The CDR3 DNA reads as TGTGCCAGCAGTTTTCAGACAGGCGAGCAGTACTTC. It encodes CASSFQTGEQYF.

This clone was detected a few times. Given a much more abundant clone one base away, this may be a read error. The chain uses TRBV6-4 and TRBJ2-2; 10 nucleotides agree with TRBD1. Germline CDR1 is MRHNA and CDR2 is SNTAGT. The length of the CDR3 is 15 residues. CDR3 coding DNA: TGTGCCATCAGTGACGGGACAGGGGACACCGGGGAGCTGTTTTTT. Its protein is CAISDGTGDTGELFF.

This clone was counted a few times. The chain uses TRBV24-1 and TRBJ2-7, with D perhaps TRBD2 (6 bases). V lost 4 bases, J lost 3 bases, and 9 bases lay in between. Germline V gene lookup returns CDR1 KGHDR and CDR2 SFDVKD. The CDR3 runs to 13 residues. The CDR3 DNA reads as TGTGCCACCAGTGAAGCCGGGGGCTACGAGCAGTACTTC. Protein: CATSEAGGYEQYF.

A word on this clone: Being one base from a much bigger clone, this may be a read error. The chain is built from TRBV5-1 and TRBJ2-3; D gene unclear. The CDR3 length is 12 residues. CDR1 SGHRS and CDR2 YFSETQ come from the germline V gene. Written as DNA, the CDR3 is TGCGCCAGCAGCAGTGATGCAGATATGCAGTATTTT. Its protein is CASSSDADMQYF. Variable domain in full (rest from reference TRBV5-1 and TRBJ2-3): KAGVTQTPRYLIKTRGQQVTLSCSPISGHRSVSWYQQTPGQGLQFLFEYFSETQRNKGNFPGRFSGRQFSNSRSEMNVSTLELGDSALYLCASSSDADMQYFGPGTRLTVL.

Many counts were recorded for this clone. In nucleotides, the CDR3 is TGTGCCAGCAGCCAAGATCCAGGGCACTCACCTTCTGGGGCCAACGTCCTGACTTTC. This sequence encodes CASSQDPGHSPSGANVLTF. This chain links TRBV3-1 with TRBJ2-6; TRBD1 might be the D (5 bases). CDR3 length equals 19 residues. Germline V gene lookup returns CDR1 LGHDT and CDR2 YNNKEL (reference sequence). Trimming removed 0 bases from V and 1 base from J, with 16 bases in between.

This clone was counted ten times or more. The chain combines TRBV2 with TRBJ1-2; D gene unclear. This CDR3 spans 13 amino acids. Germline V gene lookup returns CDR1 SNHLY and CDR2 FYNNEI. V was shortened by 7 bases and J by 3 bases, with 12 bases between the two germline ends. Here the CDR3 reads CASKEGPYYGYTF. The DNA for the CDR3 is TGTGCCAGCAAGGAGGGCCCCTACTATGGCTACACCTTC. Variable domain in full (rest from reference TRBV2 and TRBJ1-2): EPEVTQTPSHQVTQMGQEVILRCVPISNHLYFYWYRQILGQKVEFLVSFYNNEISEKSEIFDDQFSVERPDGSNFTLKIRSTKLEDSAMYFCASKEGPYYGYTFGSGTRLTVV.

Comments on this clone: The junction and the germline gene differ at one end; a read error may be behind it. The V and J genes are TRBV3-1 and TRBJ2-3; 9 nucleotides align to TRBD2. Germline CDR1 reads LGHDT; CDR2 reads YNNKEL (reference sequence). The CDR3 extends over 16 amino acids. The CDR3 loop is CVSSHMGGRGTDTQYF. CDR3 nucleotides: TGTGTCAGCAGCCATATGGGCGGGAGGGGTACAGATACGCAGTATTTT.

By share, this clone counts as medium-sized. The V and J genes are TRBV6-1 and TRBJ1-6; 9 nucleotides agree with TRBD1. V trimming: 0 bases; J trimming: 6 bases; junction bases outside the gene matches: 12. The CDR3 sequence is 19 residues long. Per germline, CDR1 MNHNS and CDR2 SASEGT. CDR3 amino acids: CASSEAGKRQGVCNSPLHF. The CDR3 DNA sequence: TGTGCCAGCAGTGAAGCGGGAAAGAGACAGGGGGTTTGTAATTCACCCCTCCACTTT.

By its share, this clone is medium-sized (0.01 to 0.1%). The chain is built from TRBV2 and TRBJ2-1; D call uncertain. Germline CDR1 SNHLY, CDR2 FYNNEI. This CDR3 has 13 amino acids. V was cut by 4 bases and J by 6 bases, with 10 bases left in between. CDR3 loop: CASSVLVRNEQFF. As DNA, the CDR3 is TGTGCCAGCAGTGTGTTAGTGCGCAATGAGCAGTTCTTC.